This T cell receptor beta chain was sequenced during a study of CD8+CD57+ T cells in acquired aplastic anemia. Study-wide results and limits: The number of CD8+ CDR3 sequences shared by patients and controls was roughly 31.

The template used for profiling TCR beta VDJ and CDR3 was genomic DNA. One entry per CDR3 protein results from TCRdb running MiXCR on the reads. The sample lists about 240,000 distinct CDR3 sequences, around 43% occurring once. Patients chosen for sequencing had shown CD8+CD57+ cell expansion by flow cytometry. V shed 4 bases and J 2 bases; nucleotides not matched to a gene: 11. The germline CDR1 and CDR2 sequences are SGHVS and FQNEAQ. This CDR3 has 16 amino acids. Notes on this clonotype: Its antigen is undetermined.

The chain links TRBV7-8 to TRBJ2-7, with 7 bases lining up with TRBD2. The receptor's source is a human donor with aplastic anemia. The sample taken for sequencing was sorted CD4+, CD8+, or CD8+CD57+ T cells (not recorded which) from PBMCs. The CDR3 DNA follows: TGTGCCAGCAGCTCGACCTTGAGCGGGGACCCCTACGAGCAGTACTTC. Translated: CASSSTLSGDPYEQYF.